This TCR beta chain was documented in a study of shared clonotypes between healthy human individuals. Germline-derived CDR1 and CDR2 are SSHAT and FNYEAQ (reference sequence). The CDR3 length is 15 residues. The assay was immunoSEQ multiplex PCR, and TCRdb's table has in-frame clones only and misses some. The table shows 950,000 to 1,300,000 clones, with 60% to 80% occurring only once. Worth noting for this clone: At one of its ends the junction is not consistent with the germline gene, which may arise from a read error.

The specimen was memory CD4+ T cells sorted from blood. The sample's subset: CD45RA-negative fraction. The J gene is TRBJ2-3, the V gene TRBV7-7; 7 positions agree with TRBD1. The sequence came from a man between 18 and 29 years old in good health. Here the CDR3 reads CASSRGTDSTDTQYF. The CDR3 nucleotides are TGTGCTAGCAGCCGAGGGACAGATAGCACAGATACGCAGTATTTT.